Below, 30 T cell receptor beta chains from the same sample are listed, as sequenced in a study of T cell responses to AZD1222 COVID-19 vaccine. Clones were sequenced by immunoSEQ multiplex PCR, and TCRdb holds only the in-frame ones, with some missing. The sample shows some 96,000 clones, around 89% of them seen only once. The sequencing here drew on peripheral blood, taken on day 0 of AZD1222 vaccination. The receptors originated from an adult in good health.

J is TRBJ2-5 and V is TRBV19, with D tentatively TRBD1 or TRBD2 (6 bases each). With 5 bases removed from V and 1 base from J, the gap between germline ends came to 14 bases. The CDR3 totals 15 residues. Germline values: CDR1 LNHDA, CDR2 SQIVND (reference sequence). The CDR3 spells CASSVTSRGQETQYF. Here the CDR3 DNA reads TGTGCCAGTAGTGTCACTAGCAGGGGCCAAGAGACCCAGTACTTC.

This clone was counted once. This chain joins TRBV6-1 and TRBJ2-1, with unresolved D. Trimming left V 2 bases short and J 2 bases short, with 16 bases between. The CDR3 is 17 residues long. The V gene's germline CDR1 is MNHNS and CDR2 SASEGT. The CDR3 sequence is CASSELGGTTPYNEQFF. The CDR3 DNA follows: TGTGCCAGCAGTGAACTCGGCGGCACAACACCCTACAATGAGCAGTTCTTC.

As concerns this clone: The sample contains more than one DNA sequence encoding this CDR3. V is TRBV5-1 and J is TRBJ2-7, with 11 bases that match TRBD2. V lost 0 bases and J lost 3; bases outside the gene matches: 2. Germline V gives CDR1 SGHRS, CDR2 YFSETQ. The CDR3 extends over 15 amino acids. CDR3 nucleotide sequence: TGCGCCAGCAGCTTGGAGCTAGCGGGAGGCTACGAGCAGTACTTC. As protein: CASSLELAGGYEQYF.

The CDR3 DNA reads TGTGCCAGCAGCTTAGAACTATCCGGGAGTGAGACCCAGTACTTC. This sequence encodes CASSLELSGSETQYF. The rearrangement uses TRBV7-2 and TRBJ2-5, with TRBD2 as a possible D gene (6 bases). Per the germline V gene, CDR1 is SGHTA and CDR2 is FQGNSA. V was clipped by 1 base and J by 5 bases, with 14 bases between them. This CDR3 has 15 amino acids.

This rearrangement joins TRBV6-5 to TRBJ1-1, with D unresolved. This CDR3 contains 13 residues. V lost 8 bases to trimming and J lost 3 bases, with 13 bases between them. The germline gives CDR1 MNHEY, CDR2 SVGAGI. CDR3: CASEGSVDTEAFF. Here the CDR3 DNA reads TGTGCCAGCGAAGGCTCAGTGGACACTGAAGCTTTCTTT.

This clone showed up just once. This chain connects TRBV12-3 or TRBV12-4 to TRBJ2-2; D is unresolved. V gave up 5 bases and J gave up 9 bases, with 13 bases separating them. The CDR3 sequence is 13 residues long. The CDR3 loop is CASSVTVVRELFF. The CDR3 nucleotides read TGTGCCAGCAGTGTAACGGTAGTAAGGGAGCTGTTTTTT.

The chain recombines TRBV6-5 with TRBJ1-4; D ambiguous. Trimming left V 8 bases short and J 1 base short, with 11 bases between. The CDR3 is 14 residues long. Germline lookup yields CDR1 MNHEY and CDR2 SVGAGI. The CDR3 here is CASALDLTNEKLFF. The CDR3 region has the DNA TGTGCCAGCGCCCTTGACTTAACTAATGAAAAACTGTTTTTT.

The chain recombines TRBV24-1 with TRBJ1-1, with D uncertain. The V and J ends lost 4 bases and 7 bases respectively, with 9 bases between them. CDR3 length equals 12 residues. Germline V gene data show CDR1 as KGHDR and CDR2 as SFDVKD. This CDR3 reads CATSDPGHEAFF. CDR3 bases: TGTGCCACCAGTGACCCGGGCCATGAAGCTTTCTTT.

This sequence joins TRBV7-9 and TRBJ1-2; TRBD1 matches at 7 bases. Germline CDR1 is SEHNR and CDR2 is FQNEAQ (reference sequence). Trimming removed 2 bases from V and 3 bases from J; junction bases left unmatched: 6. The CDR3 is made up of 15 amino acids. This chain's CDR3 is CASSLTLDRYYGYTF. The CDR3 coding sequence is TGTGCCAGCAGCTTAACCCTGGACAGGTACTATGGCTACACCTTC.

CDR3 bases: TGTGCCACCAGTGATCCCCGGACAGAAAGCACAGATACGCAGTATTTT. Translation: CATSDPRTESTDTQYF. This sequence joins TRBV24-1 and TRBJ2-3, with D possibly matching TRBD1 (6 bases). The germline gives CDR1 KGHDR, CDR2 SFDVKD. Trimming left V 3 bases short and J 0 bases short, with 12 bases between. The CDR3 has 16 amino acids.

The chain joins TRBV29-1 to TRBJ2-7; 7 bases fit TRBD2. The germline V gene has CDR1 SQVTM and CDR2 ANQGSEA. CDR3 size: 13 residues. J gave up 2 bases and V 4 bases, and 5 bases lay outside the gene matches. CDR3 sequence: CSVGLAEPYEQYF. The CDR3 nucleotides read TGCAGCGTTGGGCTAGCGGAGCCCTACGAGCAGTACTTC.

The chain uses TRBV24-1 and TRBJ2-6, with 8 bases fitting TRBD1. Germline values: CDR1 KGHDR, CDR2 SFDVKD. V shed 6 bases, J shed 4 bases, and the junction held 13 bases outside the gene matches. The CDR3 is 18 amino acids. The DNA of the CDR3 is TGTGCCACCAGTACCGCCGGACAGGGCACGGCCGGGGCCAACGTCCTGACTTTC. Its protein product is CATSTAGQGTAGANVLTF.

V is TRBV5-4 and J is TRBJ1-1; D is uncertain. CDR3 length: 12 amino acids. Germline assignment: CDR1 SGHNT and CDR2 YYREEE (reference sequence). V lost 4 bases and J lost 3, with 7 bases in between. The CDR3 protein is CASSPGHTEAFF. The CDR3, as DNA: TGTGCCAGCAGCCCCGGTCACACTGAAGCTTTCTTT.

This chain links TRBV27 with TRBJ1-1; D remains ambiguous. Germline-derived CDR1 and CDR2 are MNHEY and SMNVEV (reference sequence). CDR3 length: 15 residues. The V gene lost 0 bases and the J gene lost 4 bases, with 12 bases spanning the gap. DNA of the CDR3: TGTGCCAGCAGTTTATCCCCGGGCGGAGGCACTGAAGCTTTCTTT. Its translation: CASSLSPGGGTEAFF.

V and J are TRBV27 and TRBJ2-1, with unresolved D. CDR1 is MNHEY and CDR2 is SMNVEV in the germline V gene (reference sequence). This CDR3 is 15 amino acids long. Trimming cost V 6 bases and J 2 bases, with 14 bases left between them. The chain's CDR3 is CASSPPGNPYNEQFF. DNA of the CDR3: TGTGCCAGCAGCCCCCCTGGAAATCCCTACAATGAGCAGTTCTTC.

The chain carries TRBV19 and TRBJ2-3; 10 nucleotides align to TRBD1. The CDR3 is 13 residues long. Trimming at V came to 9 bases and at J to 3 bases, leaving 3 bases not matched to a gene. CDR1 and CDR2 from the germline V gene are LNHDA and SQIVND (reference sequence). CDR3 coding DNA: TGTGCCAGCCGGGACAGGGGTACAGATACGCAGTATTTT. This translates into CASRDRGTDTQYF.

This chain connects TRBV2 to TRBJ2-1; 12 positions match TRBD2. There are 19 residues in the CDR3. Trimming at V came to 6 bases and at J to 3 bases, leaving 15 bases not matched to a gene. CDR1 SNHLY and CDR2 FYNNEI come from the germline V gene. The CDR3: CASSEWTGTSGFNYNEQFF. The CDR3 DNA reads TGTGCCAGCAGCGAATGGACGGGGACTAGCGGGTTCAACTACAATGAGCAGTTCTTC.

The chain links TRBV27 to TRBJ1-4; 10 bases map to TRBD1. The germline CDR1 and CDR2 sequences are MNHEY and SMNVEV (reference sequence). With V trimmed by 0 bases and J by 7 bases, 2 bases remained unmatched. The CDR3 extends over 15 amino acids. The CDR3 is CASSLSGQGTEKLFF. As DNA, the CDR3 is TGTGCCAGCAGTTTATCGGGACAGGGGACTGAAAAACTGTTTTTT.

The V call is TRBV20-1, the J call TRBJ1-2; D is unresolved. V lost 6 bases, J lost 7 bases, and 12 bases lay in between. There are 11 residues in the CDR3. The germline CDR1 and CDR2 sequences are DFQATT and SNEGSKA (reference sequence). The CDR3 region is CSASPVGGYTF. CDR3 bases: TGCAGTGCATCACCCGTGGGTGGCTACACCTTC.

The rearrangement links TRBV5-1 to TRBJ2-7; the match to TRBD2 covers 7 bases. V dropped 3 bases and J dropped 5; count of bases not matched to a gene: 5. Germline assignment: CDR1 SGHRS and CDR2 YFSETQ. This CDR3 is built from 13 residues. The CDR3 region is CASSYGGSNEQYF. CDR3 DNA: TGCGCCAGCAGCTATGGCGGGAGCAACGAGCAGTACTTC.

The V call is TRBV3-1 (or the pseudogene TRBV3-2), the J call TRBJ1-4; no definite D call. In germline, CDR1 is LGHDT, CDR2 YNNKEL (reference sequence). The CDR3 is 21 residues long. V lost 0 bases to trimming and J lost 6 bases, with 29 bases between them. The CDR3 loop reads CASSQDWMPLGPDNLDEKLFF. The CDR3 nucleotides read TGTGCCAGCAGCCAAGATTGGATGCCTTTAGGCCCCGACAACTTGGATGAAAAACTGTTTTTT.

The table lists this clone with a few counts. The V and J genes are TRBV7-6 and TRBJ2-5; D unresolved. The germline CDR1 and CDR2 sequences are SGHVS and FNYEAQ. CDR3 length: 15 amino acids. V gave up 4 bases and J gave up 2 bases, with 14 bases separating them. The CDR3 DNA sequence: TGTGCCAGCAGCTCGAACAAACCTCCACAAGAGACCCAGTACTTC. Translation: CASSSNKPPQETQYF.

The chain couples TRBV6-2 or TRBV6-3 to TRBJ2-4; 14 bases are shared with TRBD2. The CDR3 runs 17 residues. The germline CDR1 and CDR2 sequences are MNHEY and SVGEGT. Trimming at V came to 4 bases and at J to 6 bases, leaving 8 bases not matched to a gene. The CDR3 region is CASSSGLAGVSTNIQYF. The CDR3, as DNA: TGTGCCAGCAGTTCGGGACTAGCGGGAGTATCTACAAACATTCAGTACTTC.

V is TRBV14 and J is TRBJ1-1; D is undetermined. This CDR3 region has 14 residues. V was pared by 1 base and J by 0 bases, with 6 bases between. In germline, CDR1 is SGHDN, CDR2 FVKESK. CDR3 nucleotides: TGTGCCAGCAGCCAAGGCAGCGTGAACACTGAAGCTTTCTTT. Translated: CASSQGSVNTEAFF.

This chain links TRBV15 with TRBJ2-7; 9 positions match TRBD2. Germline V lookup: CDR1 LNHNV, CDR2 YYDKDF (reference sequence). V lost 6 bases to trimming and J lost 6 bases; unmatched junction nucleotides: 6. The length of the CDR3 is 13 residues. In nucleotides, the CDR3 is TGTGCCACCAGGTTACTAGCGGGTTTCGAGCAGTACTTC. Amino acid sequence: CATRLLAGFEQYF.

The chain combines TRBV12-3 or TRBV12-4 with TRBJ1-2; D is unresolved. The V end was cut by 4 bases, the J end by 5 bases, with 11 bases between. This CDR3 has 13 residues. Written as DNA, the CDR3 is TGTGCCAGCAGTTCCACCTTTAAGTATGGCTACACCTTC. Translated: CASSSTFKYGYTF.

CDR3 amino acids: CASSLAGSLQTQYF. Written as DNA, the CDR3 is TGTGCCAGCAGTTTGGCGGGATCCCTACAAACGCAGTATTTT. The genes are TRBV6-2 or TRBV6-3 and TRBJ2-3; the D gene is possibly TRBD2 (6 bases). Germline assignment: CDR1 MNHEY and CDR2 SVGEGT. The CDR3 totals 14 residues. With 4 bases removed from V and 9 bases from J, the gap between germline ends came to 17 bases.

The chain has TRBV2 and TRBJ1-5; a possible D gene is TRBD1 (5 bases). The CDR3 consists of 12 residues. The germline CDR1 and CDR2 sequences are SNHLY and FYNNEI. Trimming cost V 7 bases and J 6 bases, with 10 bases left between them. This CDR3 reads CASKGSGQPQHF. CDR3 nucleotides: TGTGCCAGCAAGGGGAGCGGTCAGCCCCAGCATTTT.

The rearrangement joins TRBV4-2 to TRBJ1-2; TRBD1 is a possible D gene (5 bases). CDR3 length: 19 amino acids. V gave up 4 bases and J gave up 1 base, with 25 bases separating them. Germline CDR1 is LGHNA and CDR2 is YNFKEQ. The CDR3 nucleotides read TGTGCCAGCAGCCTTGGGGATCCCTACGGGACGTCGATTAACTATGGCTACACCTTC. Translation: CASSLGDPYGTSINYGYTF.

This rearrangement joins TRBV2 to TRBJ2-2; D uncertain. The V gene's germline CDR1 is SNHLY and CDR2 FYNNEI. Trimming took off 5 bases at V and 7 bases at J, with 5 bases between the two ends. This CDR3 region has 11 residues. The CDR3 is CASSYIGELFF. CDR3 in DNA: TGTGCCAGCAGTTATATCGGGGAGCTGTTTTTT.